This T cell receptor beta chain was observed in a study of cytomegalovirus exposure and HLA in healthy donors. At the level of the study: The roughly 110 validation repertoires were reported in a later analysis to have been generated on the same platform as the roughly 720 first-cohort repertoires.

The CDR3 sequence is 14 residues long. The V gene's germline CDR1 is SGHNT and CDR2 YYREEE (reference sequence). V lost 3 bases, J lost 2 bases, and 1 base stayed unmatched. Repertoires were generated with immunoSEQ multiplex PCR, while TCRdb's copy carries only in-frame clones and drops some. The table shows about 98,000 clones, with roughly nine tenths occurring only once. While the first cohort had fewer than 850 subjects, the donors belonged to the separate validation cohort of 100 to 150 subjects. What was sequenced was PBMCs. This receptor was taken from a man between 18 and 29 years old in good health and CMV-seropositive. The chain recombines TRBV5-4 with TRBJ1-2, with 10 positions matching TRBD1. The CDR3 here is CASSSGQGNYGYTF. DNA for the CDR3: TGTGCCAGCAGCTCGGGACAGGGGAACTATGGCTACACCTTC. Supplemented by reference TRBV5-4 and TRBJ1-2, the full variable domain reads ETGVTQSPTHLIKTRGQQVTLRCSSQSGHNTVSWYQQALGQGPQFIFQYYREEENGRGNFPPRFSGLQFPNYSSELNVNALELDDSALYLCASSSGQGNYGYTFGSGTRLTVV.